The 16 T cell receptor beta chains in this list originate from one sample, sequenced in a study of blood T cell repertoires in COVID-19. TCRdb's table, derived via immunoSEQ multiplex PCR, lists solely in-frame clones and lacks some. In the table there are around 77,000 clones, roughly 87% of which are singletons. The specimen was peripheral blood. The receptors originated from a human donor in a cohort sampled during active COVID-19.

V usage is TRBV30 and J usage is TRBJ2-1, with TRBD2 matching 8 bases. This CDR3 region has 15 residues. With V trimmed by 0 bases and J by 8 bases, 9 bases remained unmatched. CDR1 is GTSNPN, CDR2 SVGIG, per germline (reference sequence). The CDR3 spells CAWSVVSGGFDEQFF. The CDR3 DNA sequence: TGTGCCTGGAGTGTGGTGAGCGGGGGTTTTGATGAGCAGTTCTTC.

The J gene is TRBJ1-1, the V gene TRBV25-1; TRBD1 might be the D (5 bases). Germline V lookup: CDR1 MGHDK, CDR2 SYGVNS. The CDR3 has 13 residues. Trimming cost V 2 bases and J 6 bases, with 10 bases left between them. The CDR3 is CASSEGGEPEAFF. CDR3 in DNA: TGTGCCAGCAGTGAAGGAGGGGAACCTGAAGCTTTCTTT.

The gene calls are TRBV5-1 and TRBJ1-2; possibly TRBD1 for D (6 bases). The germline CDR1 and CDR2 sequences are SGHRS and YFSETQ. V shed 4 bases and J shed 4 bases, with 11 bases lying between them. The CDR3 contains 13 residues. CDR3 DNA: TGCGCCAGCAGCACGGACAGCATCTATGGCTACACCTTC. This codes for CASSTDSIYGYTF.

This clone was seen only once. The chain combines TRBV7-9 with TRBJ2-2; the match to TRBD1 covers 8 bases. The germline gives CDR1 SEHNR, CDR2 FQNEAQ (reference sequence). The CDR3 totals 18 residues. The ends lost 5 bases at V and 3 bases at J; junction bases unmatched: 14. DNA for the CDR3: TGTGCCAGCAGCGGCCACAGGGGGGATAGTCGATACACCGGGGAGCTGTTTTTT. Protein: CASSGHRGDSRYTGELFF.

This chain uses TRBV10-3 with TRBJ2-3, with TRBD2 identical over 11 bases. The ends lost 7 bases at V and 0 bases at J; junction bases unmatched: 18. The CDR3 consists of 20 residues. Germline lookup yields CDR1 ENHRY and CDR2 SYGVKD. The DNA of the CDR3 is TGTGCCATCAAAGAGGGGCCTAGCGGGGGGCCGTCAACTAGCACAGATACGCAGTATTTT. This sequence encodes CAIKEGPSGGPSTSTDTQYF.

A single count supports this clone. The CDR3 region is CASSQGDRTGELFF. DNA of the CDR3: TGTGCCAGTAGTCAGGGGGATCGGACCGGGGAGCTGTTTTTT. The rearrangement joins TRBV19 to TRBJ2-2, with 7 bases aligning to TRBD1. Trimming cost V 5 bases and J 5 bases; bases outside gene matches: 5. This CDR3 spans 14 amino acids. The germline gives CDR1 LNHDA, CDR2 SQIVND (reference sequence).

The chain couples TRBV5-4 to TRBJ2-5; 8 nucleotides align to TRBD2. J lost 6 bases, V lost 6 bases, and 7 bases had no gene match. The CDR3 consists of 13 residues. The germline V gene encodes CDR1 SGHNT and CDR2 YYREEE (reference sequence). The CDR3 DNA is TGTGCCAGCACCTCGCGGGGGGCCCAGACCCAGTACTTC. The encoded protein is CASTSRGAQTQYF.

This clone has a handful of counts. The gene calls are TRBV7-9 and TRBJ2-7; TRBD1 matches at 9 bases. Germline V gives CDR1 SEHNR, CDR2 FQNEAQ (reference sequence). CDR3 length: 15 residues. V dropped 5 bases and J dropped 5; count of bases not matched to a gene: 10. As DNA, the CDR3 is TGTGCCAGCAGCAAACCGGGACAGGGTGTCCACGAGCAGTACTTC. Its translation: CASSKPGQGVHEQYF.

This clone was found a few times. The rearrangement uses TRBV29-1 and TRBJ1-4; D uncertain. The CDR3 spans 10 residues. Trimming took 6 bases from V and 7 from J, leaving 6 bases between them. The germline V gene has CDR1 SQVTM and CDR2 ANQGSEA. CDR3 in amino acids: CSVQVEKLFF. As DNA, the CDR3 is TGCAGCGTCCAGGTTGAAAAACTGTTTTTT.

The sample holds a few counts of this clone. The chain is built from TRBV10-3 and TRBJ1-4; 7 bases agree with TRBD1. The CDR3 is 15 residues long. The J segment lost 5 bases and the V segment lost 6 bases, leaving 9 bases of the junction unmatched. The germline CDR1 and CDR2 sequences are ENHRY and SYGVKD. The CDR3 coding sequence is TGTGCCATCAGCCAGTCCGGGACAGCCAATGAAAAACTGTTTTTT. Its protein product is CAISQSGTANEKLFF.

This clone was picked up one time. The chain employs TRBV7-2 and TRBJ2-7; TRBD1 matches at 9 bases. V gave up 4 bases and J gave up 3 bases; unmatched junction bases: 7. The length of the CDR3 is 15 residues. CDR1 and CDR2 from the germline V gene are SGHTA and FQGNSA. The CDR3 region is CASSYEGTGIYEQYF. The CDR3 nucleotides read TGTGCCAGCAGCTATGAAGGGACAGGGATCTACGAGCAGTACTTC.

J is TRBJ2-2 and V is TRBV7-9, with D perhaps matching TRBD2 (5 bases). This CDR3 has 15 residues. Trimming shortened V by 5 bases and J by 5 bases, and 15 bases separated the two germline ends. CDR1 is SEHNR, CDR2 FQNEAQ, per germline (reference sequence). The DNA of the CDR3 is TGTGCCAGCAGCCCCCCGGGATTAAGGACCGGGGAGCTGTTTTTT. Its translation: CASSPPGLRTGELFF.

This chain joins TRBV3-1 (or the pseudogene TRBV3-2) and TRBJ2-7; D might be TRBD1 (7 bases). The germline V and J ends were trimmed by 3 bases and 4 bases, with 31 bases remaining between them. The V gene's germline CDR1 is LGHDT and CDR2 YNNKEL (reference sequence). The CDR3 is made up of 20 amino acids. This chain's CDR3 is CASSQDAGFGGGRTIYEQYF. CDR3 bases: TGTGCCAGCAGCCAGGACGCGGGTTTCGGAGGGGGCCGAACAATTTACGAGCAGTACTTC.

The gene calls are TRBV6-5 and TRBJ1-6, with 8 bases lining up with TRBD1. The germline gives CDR1 MNHEY, CDR2 SVGAGI. The CDR3 length is 15 residues. Trimming at V came to 6 bases and at J to 7 bases, leaving 8 bases not matched to a gene. The CDR3 spells CASRLEGTGNSPLHF. CDR3 nucleotide sequence: TGTGCCAGCAGATTGGAAGGGACAGGAAATTCACCCCTCCACTTT.

The chain links TRBV4-1 to TRBJ2-3, with no clear D. V was trimmed by 4 bases and J by 4 bases, leaving 6 bases between them. This CDR3 is 12 amino acids long. CDR1 and CDR2 (germline): MGHRA, YSYEKL. The CDR3 is CASSPSADTQYF. Written as DNA, the CDR3 is TGCGCCAGCAGCCCCTCCGCAGATACGCAGTATTTT.

This clone was picked up one time. V gene TRBV18 combines with J gene TRBJ2-5; perhaps TRBD1 as D (5 bases). Germline V lookup: CDR1 KGHSH, CDR2 LQKENI. V was cut by 3 bases and J by 1 base, with 9 bases left in between. The length of the CDR3 is 14 residues. CDR3 sequence: CASSPQGSQETQYF. The CDR3 region has the DNA TGTGCCAGCTCACCGCAGGGCAGCCAAGAGACCCAGTACTTC.